This T cell receptor beta chain was sequenced in a study of T cell clonality in common variable immunodeficiency. Overall study findings and caveats: Fewer deletions and N-nucleotide insertions were reportedly seen in common variable immunodeficiency TCR beta sequences. Compared with healthy controls, CVID subjects showed increased TCRbeta clonality, mostly in about a third.

Caucasian heritage predominated among both patients and controls. Replacement immunoglobulin had been given to every CVID subject for at least one year. No CVID subject was ill or on immunomodulatory drugs when sampled. Method: immunoSEQ multiplex PCR; TCRdb's copy keeps in-frame clones and lacks some. The sample holds 15,000 to 16,000 clones. Trimming took off 6 bases at V and 4 bases at J, with 9 bases between the two ends. Germline CDR1 reads DFQATT; CDR2 reads SNEGSKA (reference sequence). CDR3 size: 12 residues. In regard to this clone: Its antigen is unidentified. The sequence runs out 3 residues before the end of the CDR3; the remainder is reconstructed from the germline J gene.

The receptor comes from a human donor with common variable immunodeficiency. Input material: peripheral blood mononuclear cells. The chain is built from TRBV20-1 and TRBJ2-2, with D possibly being TRBD2 (5 bases). CDR3 DNA (partial): TGCAGTGCCCCTCGGGGCACCGGGGAG. Protein product: CSAPRGTGE. Given in full, the CDR3 is CSAPRGTGELFF.